The source of this T cell receptor beta chain is a study of cytotoxic CD8 clonotypes in ibrutinib-treated CLL. At the level of the study: Within the patient group, ten to twelve were relapsed/refractory and some 15 treatment-naive, and some 18 were IGHV unmutated. Response samples were drawn at a median of roughly 13 months of treatment, range 6 to 36.

In regard to this clone: The antigen is not known.

The repertoire was sequenced with immunoSEQ multiplex PCR; TCRdb's copy has only in-frame clones and lacks some. Of 110,000 to 150,000 clones listed, about four fifths are singletons. Study-wide points: Patients with sustained remission and those progressing were sampled at differing times.

V lost 4 bases to trimming and J lost 5 bases, with 12 bases between them. The length of the CDR3 is 14 residues. Germline CDR1 is MDHEN and CDR2 is SYDVKM. This TCR derives from a human donor with chronic lymphocytic leukemia. This sequence joins TRBV28 and TRBJ2-1; D possibly matches TRBD1 or TRBD2 (5 bases each). The sequencing here drew on PBMCs, taken after 12 months of ibrutinib treatment. CDR3: CASSSGTAHNEQFF. CDR3 nucleotides: TGTGCCAGCAGTTCTGGGACGGCACACAATGAGCAGTTCTTC.